Following are 13 T cell receptor beta chains from one sample sequenced in a study of CD8 T cells in ankylosing spondylitis. Using its own MiXCR run on the 5' RACE reads, TCRdb lists one record per CDR3 protein. The table includes around 150,000 distinct CDR3 sequences, under 55% detected once. Sequencing was done on a sample of synovial fluid, either unsorted or a sorted T cell fraction (not recorded which). The source is a male donor with ankylosing spondylitis.

The chain has TRBV30 and TRBJ2-1; D call uncertain. CDR1 is GTSNPN, CDR2 SVGIG, per germline (reference sequence). The germline V and J ends were trimmed by 0 bases and 5 bases, with 14 bases remaining between them. This CDR3 spans 15 amino acids. The CDR3 bases are TGTGCCTGGAGTGTATACGGGCTCCACGACAATGAGCAGTTCTTC. Translation gives CAWSVYGLHDNEQFF.

This clonotype was seen a handful of times. The chain has TRBV5-6 and TRBJ2-3; D may be TRBD2 (6 bases). The CDR3 runs to 16 residues. CDR1 SGHDT and CDR2 YYEEEE come from the germline V gene. V lost 4 bases and J lost 5, with 20 bases in between. The CDR3, as DNA: TGTGCCAGCAGCCACCGAGCGGGCGGGGTGCAAGATACGCAGTATTTT. It yields the protein CASSHRAGGVQDTQYF. The full variable domain, rest sourced from reference TRBV5-6 and TRBJ2-3, is DAGVTQSPTHLIKTRGQQVTLRCSPKSGHDTVSWYQQALGQGPQFIFQYYEEEERQRGNFPDRFSGHQFPNYSSELNVNALLLGDSALYLCASSHRAGGVQDTQYFGPGTRLTVL.

This sequence joins TRBV12-3 or TRBV12-4 and TRBJ2-7; the D gene is possibly TRBD2 (6 bases). CDR3 length: 13 amino acids. Trimming took off 6 bases at V and 3 bases at J, with 12 bases between the two ends. The CDR3 region is CASSPGLYYEQYF. CDR3 nucleotide sequence: TGTGCCAGCAGCCCGGGACTTTACTACGAGCAGTACTTC.

This clonotype was seen repeatedly, ten times or more. V gene TRBV5-6 combines with J gene TRBJ2-7; TRBD2 might be the D (5 bases). Looked up from germline, CDR1 is SGHDT and CDR2 is YYEEEE. The CDR3 has 13 residues. Deletions cut 4 bases from V and 10 bases from J, with 18 bases between. The CDR3 sequence is CASSQEGSYYQYF. The CDR3 DNA reads as TGTGCCAGCAGCCAAGAAGGGAGCTACTATCAGTACTTC.

The V and J genes are TRBV20-1 and TRBJ1-1; D is uncertain. Germline assignment: CDR1 DFQATT and CDR2 SNEGSKA (reference sequence). Trimming took off 0 bases at V and 3 bases at J, with 14 bases between the two ends. The CDR3 runs to 15 residues. The CDR3 region has the DNA TGCAGTGCTAGAGATTTTTCGGTCGACTACACTGAAGCTTTCTTT. It codes for CSARDFSVDYTEAFF.

This chain connects TRBV7-9 to TRBJ2-5, with D possibly being TRBD1 (6 bases). Germline CDR1 is SEHNR and CDR2 is FQNEAQ (reference sequence). Trimming left V 5 bases short and J 2 bases short, with 18 bases between. The CDR3 runs to 16 residues. The CDR3 loop reads CASSSLPGTRQETQYF. For the CDR3, the DNA is TGTGCCAGCAGCAGCCTTCCTGGGACACGTCAAGAGACCCAGTACTTC.

The V and J genes are TRBV29-1 and TRBJ2-5; either TRBD1 or TRBD2 may supply D (5 bases each). This CDR3 is 16 amino acids long. CDR1 SQVTM and CDR2 ANQGSEA come from the germline V gene. V lost 4 bases and J 3 bases, leaving 21 bases between the germline ends. Written as DNA, the CDR3 is TGCAGCGTTGGCACAGGCAGACTCTGGGGAGAAGAGACCCAGTACTTC. It is translated as CSVGTGRLWGEETQYF.

V usage is TRBV11-2 and J usage is TRBJ1-2; no reliable D call. The CDR3 totals 13 residues. The V end was cut by 2 bases, the J end by 7 bases, with 11 bases between. CDR1 and CDR2 (germline): SGHAT, FQNNGV. CDR3 sequence (DNA): TGTGCCAGCAGCTTAAGGCCAGGTGTTGGCTACACCTTC. It yields the protein CASSLRPGVGYTF.

The table lists this clonotype with a few counts. The chain combines TRBV3-1 with TRBJ2-1, with D possibly being TRBD1 or TRBD2 (5 bases each). Germline lookup yields CDR1 LGHDT and CDR2 YNNKEL (reference sequence). This CDR3 contains 17 residues. Trimming cost V 0 bases and J 6 bases, with 18 bases left between them. CDR3 sequence: CASSQERGASSCNEQFF. The CDR3 DNA reads as TGTGCCAGCAGCCAAGAGAGAGGGGCTTCTTCGTGCAATGAGCAGTTCTTC.

The rearrangement uses TRBV12-3 or TRBV12-4 and TRBJ1-2, with 8 bases aligning to TRBD1. V lost 5 bases, J lost 5 bases, and 7 bases stayed unmatched. This CDR3 region has 14 residues. CDR3 in DNA: TGTGCCAGCAGTCTCAGGGGGCGTAGTTATGGCTACACCTTC. This translates into CASSLRGRSYGYTF.

The V and J genes are TRBV28 and TRBJ1-1; the D gene is possibly TRBD1 (6 bases). Trimming pared 3 bases from V and 1 base from J, leaving 15 bases between. The germline CDR1 and CDR2 sequences are MDHEN and SYDVKM. This CDR3 comprises 16 residues. The DNA of the CDR3 is TGTGCCAGCAGTTTCTCGTTTAGGGGGGGGAACACTGAAGCTTTCTTT. Translated: CASSFSFRGGNTEAFF.

The rearrangement links TRBV14 to TRBJ1-2; D gene unclear. CDR1 SGHDN and CDR2 FVKESK come from the germline V gene. The CDR3 covers 13 residues. Between the trimmed V and J ends, which lost 1 base and 8 bases, there was a span of 11 bases. The DNA of the CDR3 is TGTGCCAGCAGCCAAGGGGTAATCGACGGCTACACCTTC. It encodes CASSQGVIDGYTF. Supplemented by reference TRBV14 and TRBJ1-2, the full variable domain reads EAGVTQFPSHSVIEKGQTVTLRCDPISGHDNLYWYRRVMGKEIKFLLHFVKESKQDESGMPNNRFLAERTGGTYSTLKVQPAELEDSGVYFCASSQGVIDGYTFGSGTRLTVV.

The V gene is TRBV28, the J gene TRBJ2-5; 13 nucleotides agree with TRBD2. Germline CDR1 MDHEN, CDR2 SYDVKM. The CDR3 is 17 residues long. The J segment lost 1 base and the V segment lost 6 bases, leaving 8 bases of the junction unmatched. For the CDR3, the DNA is TGTGCCAGCAGCTTTATAGGACTAGCGGGGGCCCAAGAGACCCAGTACTTC. Its translation is CASSFIGLAGAQETQYF.